These T cell receptor beta chains were read from a single sample in a study of blood T cell repertoires in COVID-19. Profiled with immunoSEQ multiplex PCR; TCRdb holds only in-frame clones, not every one. This sample has around 110,000 clones; over 80% occur once, and the top ten carry around 0.77%. The material sequenced was peripheral blood. These receptors all stem from a woman in her 70s with acute or convalescent COVID-19. The CDR3 runs from the conserved cysteine through the conserved F or W. A D gene is named only where the DNA matches it firmly. Clone size is not always given. Where it is, it says once, few, many or a class for expanded clones.

>TRBD1|TRBJ1-2|NA|TRBV7-6
TGTGCCAGCAGCCCAGCGACAGGGGGCTACACCTTC
CASSPATGGYTF
>NA|TRBJ2-7|NA|TRBV19
TGTGCCAGTAGTATCACATCGGCAAGGCGCCTAGACGAGCAGTACTTC
CASSITSARRLDEQYF
>TRBD2|TRBJ2-2|NA|TRBV19
TGTGCCACCATCTTGAGCACGGGAGGGCCCCTGGGCACCGGGGAGCTGTTTTTT
CATILSTGGPLGTGELFF
>TRBD2|TRBJ2-1|NA|TRBV6-5
TGTGCCAGCAGTTACAGGGCTAGCGGGGGGAACTATGAGCAGTTCTTC
CASSYRASGGNYEQFF
>TRBD1|TRBJ2-1|NA|TRBV5-1
TGCGCCAGCAGCTTGGAAGGACAGGGGGATACTGAGCAGTTCTTC
CASSLEGQGDTEQFF
>TRBD1|TRBJ1-6|NA|TRBV27
TGTGCCAGCAGTTTCCGGACAGGGGGCTTGAACAATTCACCCCTCCACTTT
CASSFRTGGLNNSPLHF
>NA|TRBJ2-5|NA|TRBV6-2/TRBV6-3
TGTGCCAGCAGCAAGGGACAAGAAGAGACCCAGTACTTC
CASSKGQEETQYF
>TRBD2|TRBJ2-3|NA|TRBV2
TGTGCCAGCAGGAGACTAGCGGGGGGTGGTACGCAGTATTTT
CASRRLAGGGTQYF
>NA|TRBJ1-6|NA|TRBV23-1
TGCGCCAGCAGTCAATCAGCCCCAAGGGGCACCTATAATTCACCCCTCCACTTT
CASSQSAPRGTYNSPLHF
>NA|TRBJ1-5|NA|TRBV18
TGTGCCAGCTCCCGAGACCAGGGAGGAAATCAGCCCCAGCATTTT
CASSRDQGGNQPQHF
>TRBD2|TRBJ2-1|NA|TRBV19
TGTGCCAGTACCAGCGGGAACGCCTACAATGAGCAGTTCTTC
CASTSGNAYNEQFF
>NA|TRBJ2-3|few|TRBV12-3/TRBV12-4
TGTGCCAGCAGTTATCAGGATACGCAGTATTTT
CASSYQDTQYF
>TRBD1|TRBJ1-5|NA|TRBV3-1/TRBV3-2
TGTGCCAGCAGCCAAGGCGGGACAGGCACCAATCAGCCCCAGCATTTT
CASSQGGTGTNQPQHF
>NA|TRBJ1-5|NA|TRBV7-8
TGTGCCAGCAGCTTTGCCGGGAATCAGCCCCAGCATTTT
CASSFAGNQPQHF
>NA|TRBJ2-6|NA|TRBV2
TGTGCCAGCAGTGAAATCGCTAGCTCTGGGGCCAACGTCCTGACTTTC
CASSEIASSGANVLTF
>NA|TRBJ2-1|once|TRBV10-1
TGCGCCAGCAGTGTGGCCGGGAACAGCAACTACAATGAGCAGTTCTTC
CASSVAGNSNYNEQFF
>NA|TRBJ2-7|NA|TRBV30
TGTGCCTGGAGTGTCGGACAGTCCTACGAGCAGTACTTC
CAWSVGQSYEQYF
>TRBD2|TRBJ2-5|NA|TRBV5-1
TGCGCCAGCAGCTTGGCACTAGCGGGGGAGACCCAGTACTTC
CASSLALAGETQYF
>TRBD1|TRBJ1-2|NA|TRBV28
TGTGCCAGCAGCCGGACCGGGACAGGGTTCTATGGCTACACCTTC
CASSRTGTGFYGYTF